The 23 T cell receptor beta chains below all came from one sample that was sequenced in a study of cytomegalovirus exposure and HLA in healthy donors. With 60 Vbeta and 13 Jbeta primers, the PCR was carried out. Sequencing was performed with immunoSEQ multiplex PCR; in TCRdb, only in-frame clones are kept and a portion is missing. The table includes 100,000 or so clones, approximately 76% detected once. What was sequenced was PBMCs. These TCRs come from a man aged 40-49 years in good health and CMV-seronegative.

This clone was recorded a few times. The genes are TRBV5-4 and TRBJ1-2; maybe TRBD1 (5 bases). From germline, CDR1 is SGHNT and CDR2 YYREEE (reference sequence). Trimming removed 3 bases at V and 8 bases at J, with 17 bases between. The CDR3 contains 14 residues. The CDR3 coding sequence is TGTGCCAGCAGCTCGGGACTTACCCGGGGAGGCTACACCTTC. As protein: CASSSGLTRGGYTF.

V and J are TRBV28 and TRBJ2-5, with 9 bases lining up with TRBD2. CDR1 is MDHEN and CDR2 is SYDVKM in the germline V gene. This CDR3 comprises 13 residues. J was trimmed by 4 bases and V by 7 bases; bases with no gene match: 4. The CDR3 protein is CASKRGVAETQYF. As DNA, the CDR3 is TGTGCCAGCAAGCGGGGGGTCGCAGAGACCCAGTACTTC. Supplemented by reference TRBV28 and TRBJ2-5, the full variable domain reads DVKVTQSSRYLVKRTGEKVFLECVQDMDHENMFWYRQDPGLGLRLIYFSYDVKMKEKGDIPEGYSVSREKKERFSLILESASTNQTSMYLCASKRGVAETQYFGPGTRLLVL.

The V gene is TRBV5-4, the J gene TRBJ2-6, with 7 nucleotides matching TRBD1. The CDR3 has 16 residues. Per the germline V gene, CDR1 is SGHNT and CDR2 is YYREEE (reference sequence). Trimming at V came to 4 bases and at J to 0 bases, leaving 4 bases not matched to a gene. CDR3 region: CASSRDSLSGANVLTF. In DNA, the CDR3 is TGTGCCAGCAGCCGGGACAGCCTCTCTGGGGCCAACGTCCTGACTTTC.

This clone was found a few times. V gene TRBV19 combines with J gene TRBJ1-4, with D possibly being TRBD1 (6 bases). The CDR3 is 15 residues long. Germline CDR1 is LNHDA and CDR2 is SQIVND (reference sequence). Trimming cost V 7 bases and J 5 bases, with 17 bases left between them. The DNA for the CDR3 is TGTGCCAGTAAAGCTCCCGGGACAAGCAATGAAAAACTGTTTTTT. Residues: CASKAPGTSNEKLFF. Complete variable domain (other parts from reference TRBV19 and TRBJ1-4): DGGITQSPKYLFRKEGQNVTLSCEQNLNHDAMYWYRQDPGQGLRLIYYSQIVNDFQKGDIAEGYSVSREKKESFPLTVTSAQKNPTAFYLCASKAPGTSNEKLFFGSGTQLSVL.

The chain couples TRBV29-1 to TRBJ2-7; TRBD2 matches at 9 bases. Germline loops: CDR1 SQVTM, CDR2 ANQGSEA. J gave up 4 bases and V 6 bases, and 7 bases lay outside the gene matches. The CDR3 extends over 13 amino acids. As DNA, the CDR3 is TGCAGCGTCCTAGGGGCGGGGGGGTACGAGCAGTACGTC. Encoded protein: CSVLGAGGYEQYV.

This clone was picked up a small number of times. V and J are TRBV7-6 and TRBJ1-1; D may be TRBD1 (5 bases). CDR1 SGHVS and CDR2 FNYEAQ come from the germline V gene. Trimming cost V 1 base and J 0 bases, with 21 bases left between them. The CDR3 spans 19 residues. The CDR3 sequence is CASSLVGRVGLLMNTEAFF. The CDR3 DNA sequence: TGTGCCAGCAGCTTAGTGGGGAGAGTGGGACTCCTTATGAACACTGAAGCTTTCTTT.

This clone was counted once. The chain recombines TRBV19 with TRBJ2-3, with TRBD1 matching 9 bases. CDR3 size: 15 residues. Trimming removed 8 bases from V and 3 bases from J; junction bases left unmatched: 9. Germline assignment: CDR1 LNHDA and CDR2 SQIVND (reference sequence). The CDR3 loop is CASSRGGTGTDTQYF. The CDR3 DNA is TGTGCCAGTTCCCGTGGCGGGACAGGGACAGATACGCAGTATTTT.

The J gene is TRBJ2-7, the V gene TRBV6-5; maybe TRBD2 (5 bases). Germline CDR1 and CDR2: MNHEY and SVGAGI. V lost 6 bases to trimming and J lost 6 bases, with 15 bases between them. The CDR3 is made up of 13 amino acids. For the CDR3, the DNA is TGTGCCAGCAGGGACTCTTTGTGGCGCGAGCAGTACGTC. Translation: CASRDSLWREQYV.

This clone was counted only a few times. This sequence joins TRBV25-1 and TRBJ1-6, with 9 positions matching TRBD1. V dropped 5 bases and J dropped 10; count of bases not matched to a gene: 9. The CDR3 runs to 15 residues. The germline V gene encodes CDR1 MGHDK and CDR2 SYGVNS. CDR3 sequence: CASSLEGQGRSPLHF. DNA for the CDR3: TGTGCCAGCAGTCTGGAGGGACAGGGACGATCACCCCTCCACTTT.

The chain couples TRBV19 to TRBJ2-7, with 7 bases fitting TRBD2. J gave up 2 bases and V 7 bases, and 11 bases lay outside the gene matches. Germline values: CDR1 LNHDA, CDR2 SQIVND (reference sequence). The CDR3 runs to 15 residues. The DNA for the CDR3 is TGTGCCAGTACCCTCACAGGCGGGGGACCCTACGAGCAGTACTTC. It codes for CASTLTGGGPYEQYF.

V and J are TRBV28 and TRBJ2-2; a possible D gene is TRBD2 (7 bases). V was trimmed by 11 bases and J by 3 bases, leaving 19 bases between them. The CDR3 runs to 15 residues. CDR1 and CDR2 from the germline V gene are MDHEN and SYDVKM. The CDR3 spells CALRGGAPDTGELFF. The CDR3 nucleotides are TGTGCCCTCCGAGGGGGGGCGCCGGACACCGGGGAGCTGTTTTTT.

V and J are TRBV27 and TRBJ1-4; D possibly corresponds to TRBD1 (5 bases). CDR1 is MNHEY, CDR2 SMNVEV, per germline (reference sequence). V dropped 8 bases and J dropped 0 bases, with 7 bases sitting between them. The CDR3 is 13 residues long. The CDR3 DNA is TGTGCCAGCTGCAGGGCAACTAATGAAAAACTGTTTTTT. Its translation: CASCRATNEKLFF.

The chain recombines TRBV4-2 with TRBJ1-2; 12 bases are shared with TRBD1. V dropped 4 bases and J dropped 5; count of bases not matched to a gene: 14. Germline V CDR1 and CDR2: LGHNA, YNFKEQ. The CDR3 contains 18 residues. The CDR3 loop reads CASSRKAGTGGSGYGYTF. The CDR3 nucleotides read TGTGCCAGCAGCCGTAAGGCGGGGACAGGGGGCTCTGGGTATGGCTACACCTTC.

This clone was counted a single time. The rearrangement joins TRBV5-4 to TRBJ1-1; the match to TRBD1 covers 10 bases. The CDR3 runs to 14 residues. Germline V lookup: CDR1 SGHNT, CDR2 YYREEE (reference sequence). V was pared by 4 bases and J by 7 bases, with 7 bases of the junction left unmatched. Written as DNA, the CDR3 is TGTGCCAGCAGCGAGGGACAGGGGCGGGGTGAAGCTTTCTTT. Its translation is CASSEGQGRGEAFF. Full variable domain (missing parts from reference TRBV5-4 and TRBJ1-1): ETGVTQSPTHLIKTRGQQVTLRCSSQSGHNTVSWYQQALGQGPQFIFQYYREEENGRGNFPPRFSGLQFPNYSSELNVNALELDDSALYLCASSEGQGRGEAFFGQGTRLTVV.

Worth noting for this clone: One end of the junction is discordant with germline, which a read error may explain. V and J are TRBV7-9 and TRBJ2-6; possible D gene TRBD1, 6 bases. Germline values: CDR1 SEHNR, CDR2 FQNEAQ (reference sequence). CDR3 length: 16 residues. This CDR3 reads CSSNTDSLSGANVLTF. The CDR3 nucleotides read TGTTCCAGCAACACGGACAGCCTCTCTGGGGCCAACGTCCTGACTTTC.

The chain joins TRBV18 to TRBJ1-1; 9 bases align to TRBD1. J gave up 2 bases and V 3 bases, and 4 bases lay outside the gene matches. The germline V gene encodes CDR1 KGHSH and CDR2 LQKENI. The CDR3 length is 15 residues. The CDR3 is CASSPRQGDNTEAFF. CDR3 nucleotide sequence: TGTGCCAGCTCACCTAGACAGGGGGATAACACTGAAGCTTTCTTT.

V usage is TRBV10-1 and J usage is TRBJ1-5, with D unclear. The CDR3 extends over 13 amino acids. Germline V gene sequence: CDR1 WNHNN, CDR2 SYGVQD (reference sequence). V was trimmed by 8 bases and J by 9 bases, leaving 17 bases between them. Here the CDR3 DNA reads TGCGCCAGCGGTCGGGGAATCAAGTTGCCCCAGCATTTT. As protein: CASGRGIKLPQHF.

In DNA, the CDR3 is TGCGCCAGCAGCCCGGGTCCAACACTCTCCCTGAACACTGAAGCTTTCTTT. Residues: CASSPGPTLSLNTEAFF. The chain is built from TRBV5-1 and TRBJ1-1; D is undetermined. Trimming left V 4 bases short and J 0 bases short, with 19 bases between. The CDR3 covers 17 residues. Germline V lookup: CDR1 SGHRS, CDR2 YFSETQ.

This clone was seen a handful of times. This sequence joins TRBV7-3 and TRBJ2-3; D may be TRBD2 (6 bases). Trimming left V 5 bases short and J 6 bases short, with 21 bases between. The CDR3 is 16 amino acids. Germline V CDR1 and CDR2: SGHTA, FQGTGA. The CDR3 bases are TGTGCCAGCAGCCAAAATCGGGGAGGAGGGTCCGATACGCAGTATTTT. Residues: CASSQNRGGGSDTQYF.

The rearrangement uses TRBV18 and TRBJ1-2; tentatively, D is TRBD1 (5 bases). Trimming took off 3 bases at V and 5 bases at J, with 10 bases between the two ends. This CDR3 contains 13 residues. The germline CDR1 and CDR2 sequences are KGHSH and LQKENI. CDR3 region: CASSPDSWYGYTF. In DNA, the CDR3 is TGTGCCAGCTCACCTGACAGTTGGTATGGCTACACCTTC. The variable domain in full, completed from reference TRBV18 and TRBJ1-2, reads NAGVMQNPRHLVRRRGQEARLRCSPMKGHSHVYWYRQLPEEGLKFMVYLQKENIIDESGMPKERFSAEFPKEGPSILRIQQVVRGDSAAYFCASSPDSWYGYTFGSGTRLTVV.

The rearrangement uses TRBV4-1 and TRBJ1-1; D might be TRBD1 (5 bases). Trimming took 4 bases from V and 5 from J, leaving 14 bases between them. Germline CDR1 MGHRA, CDR2 YSYEKL. The CDR3 totals 14 residues. CDR3 sequence reads: CASSPKAGRTEAFF. The CDR3 DNA is TGCGCCAGCAGCCCAAAAGCAGGGAGGACTGAAGCTTTCTTT.

There are a few counts of this clone. The chain links TRBV5-6 to TRBJ2-7, with 9 bases fitting TRBD1. V gave up 1 base and J gave up 3 bases; unmatched junction bases: 5. The CDR3 totals 15 residues. Germline CDR1 reads SGHDT; CDR2 reads YYEEEE. CDR3 coding DNA: TGTGCCAGCAGCTTGTGGGACAGGGTAGGCTACGAGCAGTACTTC. It specifies CASSLWDRVGYEQYF.

The chain is built from TRBV7-9 and TRBJ1-2, with 12 bases fitting TRBD1. Germline CDR1 reads SEHNR; CDR2 reads FQNEAQ (reference sequence). This CDR3 has 16 residues. V dropped 4 bases and J dropped 8; count of bases not matched to a gene: 11. CDR3 in DNA: TGTGCCAGCAGCTACGCGCCGGGACAGGGGGCGCGCGGCTACACCTTC. Translating it yields CASSYAPGQGARGYTF.